A selection of T cell receptor beta chains follows, all from one sample in a study of graft-versus-host responses after intestinal transplantation. The protocol was immunoSEQ multiplex PCR, while the TCRdb copy is restricted to in-frame clones and leaves out a portion. Among about 19,000 clones listed, more than 80% were seen once. The material was PBMCs, obtained roughly 54 weeks after transplant. All receptors come from a human patient who received an intestinal transplant, so some T cells may come from the graft donor. Each CDR3 is given with its conserved first and last residue. D genes are given only for firm matches.

D | J | V | CDR3 | DNA
TRBD2 | TRBJ2-3 | TRBV11-2 | CASSLNRGGPDTQYF | TGTGCCAGCAGCTTAAATCGGGGGGGTCCAGATACGCAGTATTTT
- | TRBJ1-1 | TRBV2 | CASHEGAGMNTEAFF | TGTGCCAGCCATGAGGGAGCAGGAATGAACACTGAAGCTTTCTTT
- | TRBJ2-7 | TRBV7-6 | CASSSARGRVYEQYF | TGTGCCAGCAGCTCAGCCCGGGGACGGGTGTACGAGCAGTACTTC
- | TRBJ1-5 | TRBV2 | CASSPGRLDQPQHF | TGTGCCAGCAGTCCGGGCAGGCTAGATCAGCCCCAGCATTTT
- | TRBJ2-3 | TRBV6-5 | CASREDFTDTQYF | TGTGCCAGCAGAGAGGACTTCACAGATACGCAGTATTTT
TRBD1 | TRBJ2-2 | TRBV6-5 | CASSYHRTGGAGELFF | TGTGCCAGCAGTTACCATCGGACAGGGGGGGCCGGGGAGCTGTTTTTT
- | TRBJ2-7 | TRBV7-9 | CASSWAGFYEQYF | TGTGCCAGCAGCTGGGCAGGGTTCTACGAGCAGTACTTC
TRBD1 | TRBJ1-2 | TRBV2 | CASSDRTGRPGYTF | TGTGCCAGCAGTGATAGGACAGGGCGTCCTGGCTACACCTTC
TRBD2 | TRBJ2-5 | TRBV9 | CASSVTSGVQETQYF | TGTGCCAGCAGCGTGACTAGCGGGGTTCAAGAGACCCAGTACTTC
TRBD1 | TRBJ2-5 | TRBV6-5 | CASNPGQEETQYF | TGTGCCAGCAATCCGGGACAGGAAGAGACCCAGTACTTC
TRBD2 | TRBJ2-7 | TRBV4-2 | CASSQGEGAGGSYEQYF | TGTGCCAGCAGCCAAGGGGAGGGAGCGGGGGGGTCCTACGAGCAGTACTTC
- | TRBJ1-5 | TRBV5-1 | CASSLTVNQPQHF | TGCGCCAGCAGCTTGACAGTTAATCAGCCCCAGCATTTT
- | TRBJ2-4 | TRBV11-2 | CASSPYSERPSKNIQYF | TGTGCCAGCAGCCCTTATAGTGAGAGGCCGTCGAAAAACATTCAGTACTTC
TRBD2 | TRBJ2-5 | TRBV4-1 | CASSQASSGGQETQYF | TGCGCCAGCAGCCAAGCTTCTAGCGGGGGGCAAGAGACCCAGTACTTC
TRBD1 | TRBJ1-2 | TRBV7-9 | CASSPYGQGADGYTF | TGTGCCAGCAGCCCCTACGGCCAGGGGGCGGATGGCTACACCTTC
- | TRBJ1-5 | TRBV6-5 | CASSDRYDQPQHF | TGTGCCAGCAGTGACAGATATGATCAGCCCCAGCATTTT
- | TRBJ2-3 | TRBV28 | CASSPSGTSTDTQYF | TGTGCCAGCAGTCCGAGCGGAACTAGCACAGATACGCAGTATTTT
- | TRBJ1-1 | TRBV7-3 | CASSLYSAETEAFF | TGTGCCAGCAGCTTATATTCAGCGGAGACTGAAGCTTTCTTT
TRBD2 | TRBJ2-2 | TRBV6-4 | CASSSGSTGELFF | TGTGCCAGCAGTAGCGGGAGCACCGGGGAGCTGTTTTTT
- | TRBJ2-7 | TRBV10-3 | CAISGQRYEQYF | TGTGCCATCAGTGGGCAGAGGTACGAGCAGTACTTC